The 8 T cell receptor beta chains below come from one sample, sequenced in a study of blood T cells in healthy people across ages (dated by TCRdb to 2014 to 2015). Libraries were built with 5' RACE. The sequencing machine was an Illumina HiSeq 2500. A second PCR of roughly 7 to 11 cycles was performed with a sample-barcoded 5' primer and a J-beta primer mix. Through fastp at Q25 and MiXCR, TCRdb rebuilt clones from the public reads, retaining in-frame beta chains. Records with the same CDR3 protein are collapsed into one entry carrying the most frequent genes and DNA. The sample includes around 820,000 distinct CDR3 sequences, with roughly 25% observed a single time. The ten largest clones take up under 4.5% of the sample. This sample also appeared in a second study, on T cells of mothers and their children.

Sequenced input: blood. These receptors came from a boy younger than 18 in good health.

This clonotype was observed a few times. The CDR3 is CSVGSGGAAYNEQFF. The CDR3 bases are TGCAGCGTTGGTTCGGGCGGGGCCGCCTACAATGAGCAGTTCTTC. V usage is TRBV29-1 and J usage is TRBJ2-1; TRBD2 might be the D (6 bases). The CDR3 runs to 15 residues. Germline-derived CDR1 and CDR2 are SQVTM and ANQGSEA. The V end lost 4 bases, the J end lost 2 bases, and 15 bases lay between the germline ends.

The chain links TRBV5-1 to TRBJ1-4; D is unclear. CDR3 length equals 14 residues. The V gene lost 3 bases and the J gene lost 5 bases, with 11 bases spanning the gap. CDR1 and CDR2 (germline): SGHRS, YFSETQ. The CDR3 loop is CASSSLTVNEKLFF. CDR3 DNA: TGCGCCAGCAGCTCGCTGACGGTAAATGAAAAACTGTTTTTT.

In regard to this clonotype: Compared with germline, one end of the junction differs, possibly owing to a read error. This rearrangement joins TRBV28 to TRBJ1-4; D gene uncertain. Germline CDR1 MDHEN, CDR2 SYDVKM. The CDR3 consists of 13 residues. CDR3 in amino acids: CAGSLQPNEKLFF. The CDR3 nucleotides are TGTGCCGGCAGTTTACAGCCCAATGAAAAACTGTTTTTT.

V usage is TRBV28 and J usage is TRBJ1-1, with D uncertain. This CDR3 region has 14 residues. Germline lookup yields CDR1 MDHEN and CDR2 SYDVKM. V was shortened by 6 bases and J by 1 base, with 12 bases between the two germline ends. DNA for the CDR3: TGTGCCAGCAGGAGAGACGGCAGGAACACTGAAGCTTTCTTT. Its protein is CASRRDGRNTEAFF.

The chain has TRBV7-6 and TRBJ2-2, with TRBD2 identical over 7 bases. The germline V gene encodes CDR1 SGHVS and CDR2 FNYEAQ. The CDR3 covers 14 residues. The V and J ends lost 4 bases and 6 bases, in that order; junction bases with no gene match: 5. CDR3 residues: CASSSLGGAGELFF. The CDR3 DNA is TGTGCCAGCAGCTCACTGGGGGGGGCCGGGGAGCTGTTTTTT.

This clonotype was detected a few times. The chain carries TRBV24-1 and TRBJ2-7; possibly TRBD2 for D (5 bases). The CDR3 extends over 14 amino acids. V lost 7 bases and J 6 bases, leaving 18 bases between the germline ends. Germline CDR1 reads KGHDR; CDR2 reads SFDVKD. CDR3: CATRGAATPGEQYF. The CDR3 region has the DNA TGTGCCACCAGGGGAGCGGCCACCCCTGGCGAGCAGTACTTC.

This clonotype came up once. The chain has TRBV20-1 and TRBJ2-7, with D perhaps given as TRBD1 or TRBD2 (5 bases each). V gave up 2 bases and J gave up 3 bases, with 14 bases separating them. The CDR3 length is 14 residues. Germline V CDR1 and CDR2: DFQATT, SNEGSKA (reference sequence). CDR3 nucleotides: TGCAGTGCTAGAACCCGGGACGAGGGCTACGAGCAGTACTTC. The encoded protein is CSARTRDEGYEQYF.

J is TRBJ2-4 and V is TRBV4-3, with D possibly matching TRBD2 (6 bases). There are 18 residues in the CDR3. The germline V and J ends were trimmed by 0 bases and 3 bases, with 18 bases remaining between them. Germline lookup yields CDR1 LGHNA and CDR2 YSLEER. The CDR3 DNA reads TGCGCCAGCAGCCAAGATTCGGGGGTCTCTTTGGGCAAAAACATTCAGTACTTC. This codes for CASSQDSGVSLGKNIQYF.